One sample yielded the 18 T cell receptor beta chains listed below, sequenced in a study of T-cell reconstitution after alpha-beta-depleted transplantation in children. This sample's TCRbeta library carried unique molecular identifier barcodes. In TCRdb, the PCR reads were re-called with MiXCR into one record per CDR3 protein. The repertoire holds approximately 230,000 distinct CDR3 sequences, with roughly a quarter as singletons. The material sequenced was PBMCs, taken before TCRalphabeta/CD19-depleted stem cell transplant. The receptors here all came from a girl aged 2 to 10 with Fanconi anemia, due to receive a stem cell transplant.

This clonotype was seen a few times. This chain uses TRBV20-1 with TRBJ1-4; weak D call: TRBD1 (5 bases). V was trimmed by 6 bases and J by 2 bases, leaving 16 bases between them. This CDR3 spans 15 amino acids. Germline V gene sequence: CDR1 DFQATT, CDR2 SNEGSKA (reference sequence). The chain's CDR3 is CSAPSSGGTNEKLFF. The CDR3 DNA follows: TGCAGTGCCCCTTCGTCTGGGGGGACTAATGAAAAACTGTTTTTT.

V and J are TRBV2 and TRBJ2-7; D is possibly TRBD2 (6 bases). Trimming shortened V by 7 bases and J by 2 bases, and 12 bases separated the two germline ends. Germline lookup yields CDR1 SNHLY and CDR2 FYNNEI. This CDR3 contains 13 residues. CDR3 nucleotide sequence: TGTGCCAGCAAGGCGGCGGGGACCTACGAGCAGTACTTC. Translation gives CASKAAGTYEQYF.

This clonotype was detected only a few times. The rearrangement links TRBV5-1 to TRBJ2-3; D not resolved. The CDR3 is 14 residues long. With 3 bases removed from V and 0 bases from J, the gap between germline ends came to 8 bases. The germline gives CDR1 SGHRS, CDR2 YFSETQ. CDR3 in DNA: TGCGCCAGCAGCTCGACTGCCAGCACAGATACGCAGTATTTT. Translated: CASSSTASTDTQYF.

This chain's CDR3 is CASSVTSGASYEQYF. CDR3 in DNA: TGTGCCAGCAGCGTTACTAGCGGGGCTTCCTACGAGCAGTACTTC. V and J are TRBV7-6 and TRBJ2-7; 10 positions agree with TRBD2. Germline values: CDR1 SGHVS, CDR2 FNYEAQ. The J segment lost 1 base and the V segment lost 5 bases, leaving 5 bases of the junction unmatched. The CDR3 runs to 15 residues.

This chain connects TRBV5-1 to TRBJ2-7; D is possibly TRBD2 (6 bases). The CDR3 is 13 amino acids. Per germline, CDR1 SGHRS and CDR2 YFSETQ. V dropped 5 bases and J dropped 5 bases, with 14 bases sitting between them. Written as DNA, the CDR3 is TGCGCCAGCAGGGGCCCGGGGAGGCACGAGCAGTACTTC. Protein: CASRGPGRHEQYF.

The chain has TRBV7-9 and TRBJ2-1; TRBD2 agrees at 8 bases. This CDR3 has 13 amino acids. The trim removed 2 bases at V and 8 bases at J, leaving 2 bases unmatched. The germline gives CDR1 SEHNR, CDR2 FQNEAQ (reference sequence). The CDR3 region has the DNA TGTGCCAGCAGCTTAAGCGGGAGACATGAGCAGTTCTTC. Its translation: CASSLSGRHEQFF.

This clonotype appeared many times. The chain uses TRBV4-2 and TRBJ2-7; weak D call: TRBD1 (6 bases). CDR3 length: 11 amino acids. Germline values: CDR1 LGHNA, CDR2 YNFKEQ. With 4 bases removed from V and 7 bases from J, the gap between germline ends came to 8 bases. The CDR3 DNA follows: TGTGCCAGCAGCCGAGGGGGTGAGCAGTACTTC. Protein sequence: CASSRGGEQYF.

A few counts support this clonotype. The chain joins TRBV28 to TRBJ2-7; TRBD2 matches 7 bases. The CDR3 is made up of 15 amino acids. Per the germline V gene, CDR1 is MDHEN and CDR2 is SYDVKM. The ends lost 1 base at V and 4 bases at J; junction bases unmatched: 7. Here the CDR3 DNA reads TGTGCCAGCAGTTTATTAGTGGGAGGGCCTTACGAGCAGTACTTC. It codes for CASSLLVGGPYEQYF.

This chain uses TRBV7-2 with TRBJ2-7, with TRBD2 matching over 8 bases. The CDR3 has 13 amino acids. After removal of 4 bases from V and 9 bases from J, the junction contained 8 bases not matched to a gene. Germline values: CDR1 SGHTA, CDR2 FQGNSA. This CDR3 reads CASSSQAGVAQYF. In DNA, the CDR3 is TGTGCCAGCAGCTCCCAAGCGGGAGTAGCGCAGTACTTC.

A few counts support this clonotype. The gene calls are TRBV29-1 and TRBJ2-3, with 11 bases lining up with TRBD2. The CDR3 is made up of 15 amino acids. Per germline, CDR1 SQVTM and CDR2 ANQGSEA. V was clipped by 4 bases and J by 2 bases; unmatched bases: 5. The DNA of the CDR3 is TGCAGCGTTGCTGGGACTAGCGGTATCACAGATACGCAGTATTTT. Translated: CSVAGTSGITDTQYF.

This clonotype has just a few counts. The CDR3 protein is CASKTPHRDTQYF. CDR3 coding DNA: TGCGCCAGCAAAACCCCCCACAGGGATACGCAGTATTTT. The chain links TRBV23-1 to TRBJ2-3, with TRBD1 as a possible D gene (5 bases). TRBV23-1 is annotated as an ORF whose role is uncertain. Trimming took 7 bases from V and 6 from J, leaving 14 bases between them. This CDR3 comprises 13 residues.

Ten or more counts support this clonotype. This rearrangement joins TRBV29-1 to TRBJ2-2; tentative D call: TRBD1 (6 bases). This CDR3 region has 14 residues. Germline assignment: CDR1 SQVTM and CDR2 ANQGSEA. V lost 0 bases and J lost 4, with 9 bases in between. The CDR3 reads CSVEDPRGTGELFF. CDR3 in DNA: TGCAGCGTTGAAGATCCCAGGGGCACCGGGGAGCTGTTTTTT.

The rearrangement links TRBV5-1 to TRBJ2-3; unclear D gene. The V gene's germline CDR1 is SGHRS and CDR2 YFSETQ. The length of the CDR3 is 16 residues. The V and J ends lost 4 bases and 0 bases respectively, with 15 bases between them. The CDR3 region has the DNA TGCGCCAGCAGCCCCCAAGGGCAGTTAAGCACAGATACGCAGTATTTT. Protein sequence: CASSPQGQLSTDTQYF.

The table lists this clonotype with a count of one. V is TRBV12-3 or TRBV12-4 and J is TRBJ2-7; TRBD2 matches at 7 bases. This CDR3 has 14 residues. V lost 2 bases, J lost 2 bases, and 3 bases stayed unmatched. CDR3 DNA: TGTGCCAGCAGTTTACTAGCGGAGGCCTACGAGCAGTACTTC. It codes for CASSLLAEAYEQYF.

For the CDR3, the DNA is TGTGCCAGCAGCGTAGGTTCTCACCCTGGACAGGGCGGCTACACCTTC. It translates to CASSVGSHPGQGGYTF. The V gene is TRBV9, the J gene TRBJ1-2; 8 bases match TRBD1. Trimming took 0 bases from V and 8 from J; bases not matched to a gene: 12. The CDR3 contains 16 residues. Germline V gene sequence: CDR1 SGDLS, CDR2 YYNGEE.

This chain joins TRBV29-1 and TRBJ2-5, with TRBD2 identical over 8 bases. The CDR3 covers 16 residues. Germline lookup yields CDR1 SQVTM and CDR2 ANQGSEA. V trimming: 1 base; J trimming: 4 bases; junction bases outside the gene matches: 11. The CDR3 DNA follows: TGCAGCGTTGAAGGTGCTTCCGGGAGGGCTCTAGAGACCCAGTACTTC. This codes for CSVEGASGRALETQYF.

This chain connects TRBV29-1 to TRBJ2-7; 11 bases are a match to TRBD2. Germline V lookup: CDR1 SQVTM, CDR2 ANQGSEA. Trimming at V came to 3 bases and at J to 6 bases, leaving 1 base not matched to a gene. The CDR3 contains 12 residues. The CDR3 region has the DNA TGCAGCGTTGAGCTAGCGGGAGGCGAGCAGTACTTC. It is translated as CSVELAGGEQYF.

This clonotype has a count of ten or more. The chain links TRBV29-1 to TRBJ2-7; TRBD2 aligns across 9 bases. The CDR3 runs to 13 residues. Germline V lookup: CDR1 SQVTM, CDR2 ANQGSEA. Trimming took 4 bases from V and 3 from J; bases not matched to a gene: 4. The CDR3 sequence is CSVGTSARYEQYF. CDR3 nucleotide sequence: TGCAGCGTTGGGACTAGCGCACGCTACGAGCAGTACTTC.